Shown below are 10 T cell receptor beta chains from a single sample sequenced in a study of T cell responses to AZD1222 COVID-19 vaccine. Produced via immunoSEQ multiplex PCR; TCRdb's table is partial and in-frame only. The sample includes 90,000 to 150,000 clones, around 90% of them seen just once. The sample in question was peripheral blood, obtained on day 0 of AZD1222 vaccination. These receptors were collected from an adult in good health.

This clone was picked up one time. One end of the junction does not line up with germline, which may come from a read error. The CDR3 loop is CASRLGPTNEKLFF. The CDR3 DNA is TGCGCCAGCAGGTTGGGTCCCACTAATGAAAAACTGTTTTTT. This chain links TRBV5-1 with TRBJ1-4; no clear D. This CDR3 is 14 amino acids long. From germline, CDR1 is SGHRS and CDR2 YFSETQ.

The chain couples TRBV14 to TRBJ1-6, with D perhaps TRBD1 (5 bases). The CDR3 contains 15 residues. The germline gives CDR1 SGHDN, CDR2 FVKESK. With 4 bases removed from V and 7 bases from J, the gap between germline ends came to 14 bases. As DNA, the CDR3 is TGTGCCAGCAGCCTCTTATCGACAGCCAATTCACCCCTCCACTTT. Translating gives CASSLLSTANSPLHF. Filled out from reference TRBV14 and TRBJ1-6, the complete variable domain reads EAGVTQFPSHSVIEKGQTVTLRCDPISGHDNLYWYRRVMGKEIKFLLHFVKESKQDESGMPNNRFLAERTGGTYSTLKVQPAELEDSGVYFCASSLLSTANSPLHFGNGTRLTVT.

This clone turned up a few times. The chain employs TRBV19 and TRBJ2-1; D possibly corresponds to TRBD1 (5 bases). The CDR3 contains 11 residues. V lost 9 bases, J lost 8 bases, and 11 bases lay in between. Germline lookup yields CDR1 LNHDA and CDR2 SQIVND (reference sequence). The CDR3 sequence: CASAWGHEQFF. The CDR3 region has the DNA TGTGCCAGCGCCTGGGGCCATGAGCAGTTCTTC.

This clone was observed a single time. The chain carries TRBV5-1 and TRBJ2-2; no firm D call. The CDR3 sequence is 13 residues long. The germline V gene has CDR1 SGHRS and CDR2 YFSETQ. With 6 bases removed from V and 1 base from J, the gap between germline ends came to 7 bases. CDR3 coding DNA: TGCGCCAGCAACAAGGGGAACACCGGGGAGCTGTTTTTT. Translation gives CASNKGNTGELFF.

The chain is built from TRBV27 and TRBJ1-2; D is perhaps TRBD1 (6 bases). CDR1 is MNHEY, CDR2 SMNVEV, per germline (reference sequence). V was cut by 5 bases and J by 2 bases, with 9 bases left in between. This CDR3 region has 13 residues. This chain's CDR3 is CASSDGTNYGYTF. CDR3 nucleotide sequence: TGTGCCAGCAGTGACGGGACAAACTATGGCTACACCTTC.

J is TRBJ2-2 and V is TRBV9; tentative D call: TRBD1 (6 bases). Germline V gives CDR1 SGDLS, CDR2 YYNGEE. Trimming removed 5 bases at V and 4 bases at J, with 9 bases between. The CDR3 is 13 amino acids. The DNA for the CDR3 is TGTGCCAGCAGGCAGGGGAGCACCGGGGAGCTGTTTTTT. It yields the protein CASRQGSTGELFF.

This CDR3 reads CASSISMTPYSPLHF. The CDR3 region has the DNA TGTGCCAGTAGTATAAGTATGACTCCATATTCACCCCTCCACTTT. The chain recombines TRBV19 with TRBJ1-6, with no clear D. Germline V gene data show CDR1 as LNHDA and CDR2 as SQIVND (reference sequence). Trimming stripped 2 bases from V and 8 bases from J, with 13 bases between. This CDR3 contains 15 residues. The complete variable domain, with remaining parts taken from reference TRBV19 and TRBJ1-6, reads DGGITQSPKYLFRKEGQNVTLSCEQNLNHDAMYWYRQDPGQGLRLIYYSQIVNDFQKGDIAEGYSVSREKKESFPLTVTSAQKNPTAFYLCASSISMTPYSPLHFGNGTRLTVT.

This sequence joins TRBV2 and TRBJ1-5; 7 bases are a match to TRBD1. The germline gives CDR1 SNHLY, CDR2 FYNNEI. V lost 4 bases, J lost 5 bases, and 8 bases stayed unmatched. The CDR3 is made up of 15 amino acids. The CDR3 DNA reads TGTGCCAGCAGTGTTTCACCAGGGGGTGATCAGCCCCAGCATTTT. This sequence encodes CASSVSPGGDQPQHF.

V usage is TRBV7-9 and J usage is TRBJ2-5; D might be TRBD2 (6 bases). In germline, CDR1 is SEHNR, CDR2 FQNEAQ (reference sequence). V gave up 1 base and J gave up 5 bases, with 14 bases separating them. This CDR3 contains 15 residues. CDR3 sequence (DNA): TGTGCCAGCAGCTTAGGGTCGGGAGTGGGGGAGACCCAGTACTTC. It encodes CASSLGSGVGETQYF.

The chain uses TRBV7-3 and TRBJ1-5; no reliable D call. The germline V gene has CDR1 SGHTA and CDR2 FQGTGA. The V and J ends lost 2 bases and 5 bases respectively, with 7 bases between them. CDR3 length: 13 residues. The CDR3 is CASSLQRDQPQHF. CDR3 DNA: TGTGCCAGCAGCTTACAGCGGGATCAGCCCCAGCATTTT.